This T cell receptor (beta chain) was identified during a study of early T cells in non-severe SARS-CoV-2 infection. Trimming removed 3 bases from V and 0 bases from J, with 9 bases in between. CDR3 length: 15 amino acids. Germline CDR1 LGHDT, CDR2 YNNKEL (reference sequence). Each CDR3 protein is one row after TCRdb ran MiXCR on the 5' RACE reads. The data contain tens of thousands of distinct CDR3 sequences, about an eighth of them singletons. The specimen sequenced was whole blood. This sequence originates from an adult who was a healthcare worker with PCR-confirmed SARS-CoV-2 infection or an uninfected control (not recorded which). The chain recombines TRBV3-1 with TRBJ1-5, with D possibly TRBD1 on 5 matching bases. The CDR3 reads CASSHGHYSNQPQHF. In DNA form, the CDR3 reads TGTGCCAGCAGCCACGGACACTATAGCAATCAGCCCCAGCATTTT.